The sequence of this T cell receptor (beta chain) was determined in a study of vaccination and CD4 T cells after COVID-19. Study context: A few convalescent patients were sampled post-vaccination (at day 14 and at days 161 to 241). Control cultures, each given a CEFX pool, an HIV-1 Nef pool, or no peptide, were included.

Time point given: late sampling 161 to 241 days after vaccination in three convalescent patients. This sample's treatment: roughly 11-day PBMC culture with coronavirus spike peptide pools or control peptides (ViraFEST assay). Whole-study results and caveats: Although the median of SARS-CoV-2-reactive clonotypes rose from around 21 to 38, the change was not significant.

This clonotype is a singleton in its sample. Its specificity is unknown. CDR1 and CDR2 from the germline V gene are SGHTA and FQGNSA. Deletions cut 5 bases from V and 2 bases from J, with 13 bases between. The CDR3 contains 15 residues. The assay that was used to sequence DNA from cultured CD4+ T cells was the Oncomine TCR Beta short-read assay. TCRdb independently ran MiXCR on the PCR reads; one entry per CDR3 protein. The table lists 17,000 or so distinct CDR3 sequences, about 51% of them singletons. The material sequenced was CD4+ T cells from blood, cultured in vitro, taken about 7 months after SARS-CoV-2 vaccination. The V call is TRBV7-2, the J call TRBJ2-1; D perhaps matches TRBD2 (6 bases). The clonotype originates from a human donor who had recovered from COVID-19. CDR3: CASSAPPGAYNEQFF. In nucleotides, the CDR3 is TGTGCCAGCAGCGCCCCCCCGGGGGCCTACAATGAGCAGTTCTTC.